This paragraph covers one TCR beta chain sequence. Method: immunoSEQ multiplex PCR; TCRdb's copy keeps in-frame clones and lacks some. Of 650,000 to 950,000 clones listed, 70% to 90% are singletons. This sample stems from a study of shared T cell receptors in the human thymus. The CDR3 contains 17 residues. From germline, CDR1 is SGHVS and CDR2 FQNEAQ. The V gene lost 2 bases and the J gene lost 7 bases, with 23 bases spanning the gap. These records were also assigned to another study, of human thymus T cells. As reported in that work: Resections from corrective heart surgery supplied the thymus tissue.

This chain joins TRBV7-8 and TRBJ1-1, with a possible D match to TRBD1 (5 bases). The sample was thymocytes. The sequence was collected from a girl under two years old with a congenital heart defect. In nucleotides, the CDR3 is TGTGCCAGCAGCTTAAACAAACAGGACCGGACGGGGGTTGAAGCTTTCTTT. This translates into CASSLNKQDRTGVEAFF.